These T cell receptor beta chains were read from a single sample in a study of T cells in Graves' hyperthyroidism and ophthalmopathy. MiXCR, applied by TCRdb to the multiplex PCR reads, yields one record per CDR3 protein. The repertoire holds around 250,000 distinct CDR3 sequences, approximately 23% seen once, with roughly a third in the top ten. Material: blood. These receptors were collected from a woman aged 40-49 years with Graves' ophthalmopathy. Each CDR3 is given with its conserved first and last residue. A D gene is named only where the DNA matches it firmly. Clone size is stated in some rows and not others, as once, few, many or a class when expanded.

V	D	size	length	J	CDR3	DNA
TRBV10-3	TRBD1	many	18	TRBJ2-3	CAISESIEDRGFTDTQYF	TGTGCCATCAGTGAGTCGATTGAAGACAGGGGGTTCACAGATACGCAGTATTTT
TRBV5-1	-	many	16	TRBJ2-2	CASSVSPRGLAGELFF	TGCGCCAGCAGCGTATCCCCGCGTGGGCTGGCCGGGGAGCTGTTTTTT
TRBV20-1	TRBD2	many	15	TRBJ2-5	CSATGTSGDQETQYF	TGCAGTGCTACCGGAACTAGCGGAGACCAAGAGACCCAGTACTTC
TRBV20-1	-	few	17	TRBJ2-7	CSARDSLGGTTHYEQYF	TGCAGTGCTAGAGATTCCCTGGGCGGGACAACTCACTACGAGCAGTACTTC
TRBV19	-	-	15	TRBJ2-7	CASIGKGAWVSEQYF	TGTGCCAGTATTGGTAAAGGGGCCTGGGTGAGCGAGCAGTACTTC
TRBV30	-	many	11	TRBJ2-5	CAWADRETQYF	TGTGCCTGGGCGGATCGGGAGACCCAGTACTTC
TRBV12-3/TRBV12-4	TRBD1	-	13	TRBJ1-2	CASNQDRGNGYTF	TGTGCCAGCAACCAGGACAGGGGGAATGGCTACACCTTC
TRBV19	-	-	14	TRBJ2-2	CASSSGGGSGELFF	TGTGCCAGTAGTTCAGGGGGAGGGTCCGGGGAGCTGTTTTTT
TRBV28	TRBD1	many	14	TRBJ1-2	CASSPGDRGFGYTF	TGTGCCAGCAGTCCTGGGGACAGGGGGTTTGGCTACACCTTC
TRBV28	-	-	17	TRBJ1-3	CASSAQGGGHSGNTIYF	TGTGCCAGCAGTGCACAGGGAGGGGGGCACTCTGGAAACACCATATATTTT
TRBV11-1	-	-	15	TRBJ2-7	CASSLEGSGSYEQYF	TGTGCCAGCAGCTTAGAGGGTAGCGGTTCCTACGAGCAGTACTTC
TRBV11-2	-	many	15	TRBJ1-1	CASSAARVLNTEAFF	TGTGCCAGCAGCGCCGCCAGGGTCCTGAACACTGAAGCTTTCTTT
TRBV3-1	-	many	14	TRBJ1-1	CASSRGGGNTEAFF	TGTGCCAGCAGCCGGGGAGGAGGGAACACTGAAGCTTTCTTT
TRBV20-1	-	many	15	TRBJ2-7	CSARDWSQGSYEQYF	TGCAGTGCTAGAGATTGGAGTCAGGGCTCCTACGAGCAGTACTTC
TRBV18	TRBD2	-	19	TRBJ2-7	CASSPPPGLAGVRSYEQYF	TGTGCCAGCTCACCACCCCCGGGACTAGCGGGAGTTCGTTCCTACGAGCAGTACTTC
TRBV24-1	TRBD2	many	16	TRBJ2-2	CATSDVGLANTGELFF	TGTGCCACCAGTGACGTGGGACTAGCGAACACCGGGGAGCTGTTTTTT
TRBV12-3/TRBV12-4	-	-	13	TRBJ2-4	CASRLGGTNIQYF	TGTGCCAGCCGATTAGGGGGGACGAACATTCAGTACTTC
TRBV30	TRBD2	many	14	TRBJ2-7	CAWTSGGHTYEQYF	TGTGCCTGGACGTCGGGGGGGCATACCTACGAGCAGTACTTC
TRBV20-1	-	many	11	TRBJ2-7	CSARDQTEQYF	TGCAGTGCTAGAGATCAGACCGAGCAGTACTTC
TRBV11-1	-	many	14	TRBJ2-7	CASSRTTKTYEQYF	TGTGCCAGCAGTCGGACTACCAAGACCTACGAGCAGTACTTC
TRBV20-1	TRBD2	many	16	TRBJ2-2	CSASDGREGNTGELFF	TGCAGTGCTAGCGACGGTCGGGAGGGCAACACCGGGGAGCTGTTTTTT
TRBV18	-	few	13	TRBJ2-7	CASSVLQGSEQYF	TGTGCCAGCTCAGTATTACAGGGCTCCGAGCAGTACTTC
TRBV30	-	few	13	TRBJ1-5	CAWNAGGNQPQHF	TGTGCCTGGAACGCCGGGGGCAATCAGCCCCAGCATTTT
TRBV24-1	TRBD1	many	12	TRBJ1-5	CATNDRDQPQHF	TGTGCCACCAACGACAGGGATCAGCCCCAGCATTTT
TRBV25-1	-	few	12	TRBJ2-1	CASSEGLNEQFF	TGTGCCAGCAGTGAGGGCCTCAATGAGCAGTTCTTC
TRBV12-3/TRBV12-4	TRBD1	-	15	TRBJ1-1	CASRLGTGGTTEAFF	TGTGCCAGCAGACTGGGGACAGGGGGAACCACTGAAGCTTTCTTT
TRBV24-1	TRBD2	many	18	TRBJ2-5	CATSDSRLAGGLQETQYF	TGTGCCACCAGTGATTCCAGGTTAGCGGGAGGACTCCAAGAGACCCAGTACTTC
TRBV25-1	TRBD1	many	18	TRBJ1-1	CASEIPSDRGQQRTEAFF	TGTGCCAGCGAGATCCCGTCAGACAGGGGCCAACAGAGGACTGAAGCTTTCTTT
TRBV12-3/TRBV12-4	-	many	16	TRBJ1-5	CASSLEGTRRNQPQHF	TGTGCCAGCAGTTTAGAGGGAACCAGGCGCAATCAGCCCCAGCATTTT
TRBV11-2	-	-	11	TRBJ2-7	CASKGGYEQYF	TGTGCCAGCAAAGGGGGCTACGAGCAGTACTTC
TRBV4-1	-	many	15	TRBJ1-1	CASSQVTNLNTEAFF	TGCGCCAGCAGCCAAGTGACCAACCTGAACACTGAAGCTTTCTTT
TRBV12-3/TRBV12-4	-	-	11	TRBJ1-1	CASRDGGEAFF	TGTGCCAGCAGGGATGGCGGCGAAGCTTTCTTT